This T cell receptor (beta chain) was obtained from a study of OX40 agonist ivuxolimab in advanced cancers. The study in broad terms: The costimulatory receptor OX40 (CD134) was targeted by ivuxolimab, a fully human IgG2 agonistic monoclonal antibody. The point of sequencing TCRbeta in the periphery was to test whether ivuxolimab changed TCR sequence diversity and drove clonal T-cell expansion. Among the approximately 50 dose-escalation patients, approximately 20 had hepatocellular carcinoma, around 15 melanoma, 9 renal cell carcinoma and 9 head and neck cancer. Three dose-escalation patients achieved partial responses, one with hepatocellular carcinoma and two with cutaneous melanoma. Prior anti-PD-1, anti-PD-L1 or anti-CTLA-4 therapy was permitted, and checkpoint inhibitors had been received by less than 45% of dose-escalation patients. The dose-escalation cohort was 82.7% male with a mean age of around 62 years, ranging from 23 to 79. Intravenous ivuxolimab was administered to patients every 2 weeks at six dose levels: 0.01, 0.1, 0.3, 1.5, 3 and 10 mg/kg. The paper covers the monotherapy dose-escalation part of the phase I ivuxolimab trial, which included N ≈ 57 patients. The paper as a whole reports these results and caveats: In the 0.1-3.0 mg/kg groups, partial responders were among the patients with the lowest normalized peripheral clonal expansion, particularly in CD8+ T cells. After ivuxolimab, expanded clones were on average more numerous among CD8+ T cells than among CD4+ T cells. At doses of 0.1 to 3.0 mg/kg, clonal expansion of both CD4+ and CD8+ blood T cells was observed from baseline to week 6. The antigen specificity of the peripheral T cells that underwent clonal expansion was not determined. Low levels of normalized T-cell clonal expansion were also shown by some nonresponding patients.

For sequencing of the TCRbeta CDR3 region, genomic DNA was extracted from the sorted cells. TCRbeta CDR3 regions were sequenced using the immunoSEQ Assay. The clones in this table, taken by TCRdb from immuneACCESS, are in-frame only. Not every clone is retained; where verified, under half of the shortfall comes from an unresolved V gene, and the cause of the rest is unknown. This sample lists around 29,000 clones; more than 85% were detected once. The ten largest clones represent nearly 20% of the sample. Relative to germline, V is 1 base shorter and J is 1 base shorter, with 7 bases between their ends. The CDR3 goes from the cysteine to the phenylalanine over 15 residues. The CDR3 DNA has 45 bases and is translated from base 1. The germline V gene supplies CDR1 SGHTA and CDR2 FQGTGA. Patients with a history of autoimmune disease or receiving systemic immunosuppression were excluded from the trial. In every dose cohort, peripheral blood was drawn for TCR sequencing at baseline, cycle 4 day 1, and cycle 7 day 1. Samples came from an open-label, multicenter, first-in-human phase I dose-escalation trial of ivuxolimab. Adults with locally advanced or metastatic melanoma, renal cell carcinoma, hepatocellular carcinoma or head and neck squamous cell carcinoma were enrolled in the trial. CD4+ and CD8+ T cells were sorted separately from peripheral blood before TCR sequencing.

Notes on this clone: Its cognate antigen has yet to be identified. Per-base qualities were not stored, and no clone one base away is much larger.

Sequenced material: CD4+ or CD8+ T cells sorted from blood, taken in a trial of the OX40 agonist ivuxolimab. This sequence was found in an adult with an advanced solid tumor such as melanoma, head and neck, liver or kidney cancer. The chain uses TRBV7-3 and TRBJ2-2; 5 matching bases give a weak D call of TRBD1. The CDR3 region reads CASSLSRGNTGELFF. The DNA sequence is as follows: TGTGCCAGCAGCTTAAGTAGGGGGAACACCGGGGAGCTGTTTTTT. Supplemented by the reference TRBV7-3 and TRBJ2-2 proteins around the CDR3, the complete variable domain is GAGVSQTPSNKVTEKGKYVELRCDPISGHTALYWYRQSLGQGPEFLIYFQGTGAADDSGLPNDRFFAVRPEGSVSTLKIQRTERGDSAVYLCASSLSRGNTGELFFGEGSRLTVL.